The 23 T cell receptor beta chains reported below all come from one sample, sequenced in a study of naive and memory T cell subsets. Findings of the study overall: Especially in CD8 cells, naive repertoires contained a few larger clonotypes, possibly CD45RA-re-expressing memory cells.

Their antigens remain unidentified. Both TRBC1 and TRBC2 were covered by a beta constant-region primer of two equimolar oligonucleotides. The ligated cDNA underwent four PCR rounds using SP2 and nested alpha and beta constant-region primers. TCRdb reanalysed the UMI-ligation and nested PCR reads using MiXCR and keeps one entry per CDR3 protein. The sample lists around 100,000 distinct CDR3 sequences, approximately 15% occurring once. Sequenced: naive CD8+ T cells from blood. Source of these receptors: a human donor in good health.

A few counts support this clonotype. The chain combines TRBV3-1 with TRBJ2-7; a possible D gene is TRBD1 (5 bases). V was shortened by 4 bases and J by 2 bases, with 12 bases between the two germline ends. CDR1 LGHDT and CDR2 YNNKEL come from the germline V gene (reference sequence). The CDR3 spans 14 residues. The chain's CDR3 is CASSPAGPAYEQYF. CDR3 in DNA: TGTGCCAGCAGCCCGGCAGGGCCGGCCTACGAGCAGTACTTC.

In this sample, this clonotype turned up a few times. V is TRBV29-1 and J is TRBJ2-2, with no clear D. Germline loops: CDR1 SQVTM, CDR2 ANQGSEA. CDR3 length: 13 residues. CDR3 loop: CVSSWENTGELFF. CDR3 nucleotide sequence: TGCGTTTCCAGTTGGGAGAACACCGGGGAGCTGTTTTTT.

The chain recombines TRBV4-2 with TRBJ2-7; D is perhaps TRBD2 (5 bases). CDR3 length: 15 residues. Germline CDR1 and CDR2: LGHNA and YNFKEQ. V was cut by 8 bases and J by 6 bases, with 23 bases left in between. The DNA of the CDR3 is TGTGCCAGCGCCATAACAGCGGCCCCCCATCCCGAGCAGTACTTC. As protein: CASAITAAPHPEQYF.

The chain carries TRBV30 and TRBJ2-7; D gene unclear. CDR1 and CDR2 (germline): GTSNPN, SVGIG (reference sequence). Trimming removed 2 bases from V and 0 bases from J, with 5 bases in between. CDR3 length: 12 amino acids. DNA for the CDR3: TGTGCCTGGAGTATAGTCTCCTACGAGCAGTACTTC. As protein: CAWSIVSYEQYF.

The gene calls are TRBV15 and TRBJ2-2; D call uncertain. Trimming pared 8 bases from V and 5 bases from J, leaving 6 bases between. The CDR3 loop spans 11 amino acids. From germline, CDR1 is LNHNV and CDR2 YYDKDF (reference sequence). CDR3 nucleotides: TGTGCCACCTCCTTAACCGGGGAGCTGTTTTTT. Translation: CATSLTGELFF.

This clonotype appeared a few times. V usage is TRBV7-9 and J usage is TRBJ2-3, with D tentatively TRBD2 (9 bases). This CDR3 comprises 13 residues. Germline-derived CDR1 and CDR2 are SEHNR and FQNEAQ (reference sequence). Trimming shortened V by 11 bases and J by 5 bases, and 17 bases separated the two germline ends. Here the CDR3 reads CAWRGGTGDTQYF. The CDR3 nucleotides read TGTGCCTGGCGGGGGGGGACAGGAGATACGCAGTATTTT.

This clonotype was seen many times. The chain uses TRBV10-3 and TRBJ1-1, with D possibly TRBD1 on 5 matching bases. Trimming left V 3 bases short and J 0 bases short, with 8 bases between. The germline V gene encodes CDR1 ENHRY and CDR2 SYGVKD. The CDR3 covers 14 residues. Here the CDR3 reads CAISDGAMNTEAFF. CDR3 nucleotide sequence: TGTGCCATCAGTGATGGGGCGATGAACACTGAAGCTTTCTTT.

This clonotype was seen only a few times. The chain combines TRBV24-1 with TRBJ1-1, with D hard to call. V lost 7 bases, J lost 4 bases, and 12 bases lay in between. Germline CDR1 KGHDR, CDR2 SFDVKD. The CDR3 totals 13 residues. The CDR3 DNA follows: TGTGCCACCAGCCCCGTAGGAGGCACTGAAGCTTTCTTT. It codes for CATSPVGGTEAFF.

The chain recombines TRBV20-1 with TRBJ1-2; D remains unclear. The CDR3 totals 15 residues. In germline, CDR1 is DFQATT, CDR2 SNEGSKA (reference sequence). The V and J ends lost 0 bases and 0 bases respectively, with 11 bases between them. The CDR3 sequence: CSARDPGAANYGYTF. For the CDR3, the DNA is TGCAGTGCTAGAGATCCGGGAGCAGCTAACTATGGCTACACCTTC.

This clonotype appeared a few times. V gene TRBV7-9 combines with J gene TRBJ2-2; no firm D call. The V end was cut by 5 bases, the J end by 8 bases, with 6 bases between. CDR1 is SEHNR and CDR2 is FQNEAQ in the germline V gene (reference sequence). CDR3 length: 11 amino acids. The CDR3 reads CASSRTGELFF. In DNA, the CDR3 is TGTGCCAGCAGCCGTACTGGGGAGCTGTTTTTT.

A single count supports this clonotype. CDR3 residues: CAISDGYGYTF. The CDR3 DNA follows: TGTGCCATCAGTGACGGCTATGGCTACACCTTC. The V gene is TRBV10-3, the J gene TRBJ1-2; D not certain. Germline V gives CDR1 ENHRY, CDR2 SYGVKD. CDR3 size: 11 residues. With 3 bases removed from V and 4 bases from J, the gap between germline ends came to 3 bases.

This clonotype was picked up a small number of times. This chain uses TRBV20-1 with TRBJ1-2, with D perhaps TRBD1 (5 bases). This CDR3 region has 16 residues. From germline, CDR1 is DFQATT and CDR2 SNEGSKA (reference sequence). With 0 bases removed from V and 0 bases from J, the gap between germline ends came to 14 bases. CDR3 residues: CSARDLVLGANYGYTF. In nucleotides, the CDR3 is TGCAGTGCTAGAGATTTGGTTTTAGGGGCTAACTATGGCTACACCTTC.

Of note for this clonotype: The junction departs from the called germline gene at one end, perhaps through a read error. The chain carries TRBV5-3 and TRBJ2-7; the D gene is possibly TRBD2 (5 bases). TRBV5-3 has ORF status, its function being uncertain. CDR3 length: 15 residues. In nucleotides, the CDR3 is TGTGCCAGAAGCCCTATCGGGAAGGCTACCTACGAGAAGTACTTC. It codes for CARSPIGKATYEKYF.

This clonotype was picked up many times. This chain connects TRBV6-2 or TRBV6-3 to TRBJ2-2; 8 bases align to TRBD2. Germline CDR1 MNHEY, CDR2 SVGEGT. The J segment lost 6 bases and the V segment lost 10 bases, leaving 10 bases of the junction unmatched. The CDR3 contains 14 residues. CDR3 amino acids: CATQSGSVAGELFF. DNA for the CDR3: TGTGCCACCCAAAGCGGGAGTGTCGCCGGGGAGCTGTTTTTT.

This clonotype was seen a handful of times. The chain has TRBV10-3 and TRBJ2-7; the match to TRBD1 covers 9 bases. The V segment lost 0 bases and the J segment 1 base; nucleotides outside the gene matches: 4. Per germline, CDR1 ENHRY and CDR2 SYGVKD. This CDR3 spans 16 amino acids. The CDR3 loop is CAISESGTGKSYEQYF. In DNA form, the CDR3 reads TGTGCCATCAGTGAGTCGGGGACAGGGAAATCCTACGAGCAGTACTTC.

V and J are TRBV4-3 and TRBJ2-3; weak D call: TRBD2 (6 bases). CDR1 LGHNA and CDR2 YSLEER come from the germline V gene. This CDR3 has 15 residues. The germline V and J ends were trimmed by 1 base and 2 bases, with 10 bases remaining between them. The CDR3 nucleotides are TGCGCCAGCAGCCAAGGGGGACTGTTCACAGATACGCAGTATTTT. The encoded protein is CASSQGGLFTDTQYF.

This clonotype occurred many times. The J gene is TRBJ2-1, the V gene TRBV12-3 or TRBV12-4; tentatively, D is TRBD2 (5 bases). Between the trimmed V and J ends, which lost 6 bases and 4 bases, there was a span of 16 bases. There are 15 residues in the CDR3. CDR3 loop: CASSPEAGDYNEQFF. The DNA for the CDR3 is TGTGCCAGCAGCCCTGAGGCGGGCGATTACAATGAGCAGTTCTTC.

Ten or more counts support this clonotype. This sequence joins TRBV30 and TRBJ2-3; perhaps TRBD2 as D (6 bases). The V end lost 1 base, the J end lost 1 base, and 9 bases lay between the germline ends. Germline CDR1 reads GTSNPN; CDR2 reads SVGIG (reference sequence). The CDR3 has 14 amino acids. CDR3 nucleotides: TGTGCCTGGAGTGAGGCTAGCGGCACAGATACGCAGTATTTT. It translates to CAWSEASGTDTQYF.

This clonotype came up a few times. The V call is TRBV14, the J call TRBJ2-2; D may be TRBD1 (6 bases). The germline gives CDR1 SGHDN, CDR2 FVKESK. The V gene lost 3 bases and the J gene lost 2 bases, with 13 bases spanning the gap. The CDR3 length is 16 residues. The CDR3 region has the DNA TGTGCCAGCAGCCACGAAGGACAGTCTAACACCGGGGAGCTGTTTTTT. Residues: CASSHEGQSNTGELFF.

This clonotype has just a few counts. This chain joins TRBV20-1 and TRBJ2-1; a weak D match, TRBD2 (6 bases). The V end was cut by 5 bases, the J end by 1 base, with 18 bases between. The CDR3 is 16 amino acids. Germline assignment: CDR1 DFQATT and CDR2 SNEGSKA (reference sequence). The CDR3 region is CSASEVAGHSYNEQFF. The CDR3 DNA is TGCAGTGCTTCCGAGGTTGCGGGGCATTCCTACAATGAGCAGTTCTTC.

The table lists this clonotype with many counts. V gene TRBV29-1 combines with J gene TRBJ2-1, with 14 bases lining up with TRBD2. This CDR3 spans 15 amino acids. The germline V gene has CDR1 SQVTM and CDR2 ANQGSEA. The junction had 7 bases not matched to a gene; V was cut back by 6 bases and J by 6 bases. The CDR3 loop is CSVLGTSGRLNEQFF. The CDR3 DNA reads as TGCAGCGTCCTAGGGACTAGCGGGAGACTCAATGAGCAGTTCTTC.

This clonotype has ten or more counts. The genes are TRBV6-2 or TRBV6-3 and TRBJ2-1; 7 bases align to TRBD2. This CDR3 spans 15 amino acids. After removal of 0 bases from V and 9 bases from J, the junction contained 8 bases not matched to a gene. Germline CDR1 MNHEY, CDR2 SVGEGT. CDR3 nucleotides: TGTGCCAGCAGTTACTCACCCCTACTAGCGCCTGAGCAGTTCTTC. Its translation: CASSYSPLLAPEQFF.

This clonotype occurred many times. The chain has TRBV7-9 and TRBJ1-3; D perhaps matches TRBD1 (5 bases). The CDR3 sequence is 15 residues long. Germline V CDR1 and CDR2: SEHNR, FQNEAQ (reference sequence). Trimming took off 5 bases at V and 0 bases at J, with 11 bases between the two ends. Here the CDR3 reads CASSPRVASGNTIYF. In DNA form, the CDR3 reads TGTGCCAGCAGCCCCAGGGTTGCCTCTGGAAACACCATATATTTT.